Shown below are 17 T cell receptor beta chains from a single sample sequenced in a study of identical twins. Each CDR3 protein gets one entry after TCRdb re-called the 5' RACE reads with MiXCR. This table holds approximately 600,000 distinct CDR3 sequences, 9% to 10% found once. These data were also reused for a study on yellow fever vaccine responses in identical twins.

Sequencing was performed on PBMCs. The receptors shown here come from a woman under 30 in good health.

The CDR3 DNA follows: TGCAGTGCGTCGGACGGAGGTAGCGGTTACTCGGAGCAGTACTTC. Its protein product is CSASDGGSGYSEQYF. The V gene is TRBV20-1, the J gene TRBJ2-7; D perhaps matches TRBD2 (6 bases). Trimming stripped 6 bases from V and 7 bases from J, with 25 bases between. In germline, CDR1 is DFQATT, CDR2 SNEGSKA (reference sequence). This CDR3 has 15 residues.

This clonotype came up a few times. The chain combines TRBV20-1 with TRBJ2-1, with 10 bases matching TRBD2. The CDR3 is made up of 15 amino acids. Germline V CDR1 and CDR2: DFQATT, SNEGSKA (reference sequence). V lost 6 bases, J lost 1 base, and 6 bases stayed unmatched. The DNA for the CDR3 is TGCAGTGCGGAGCGGGGGGGCCTTTCCTACAATGAGCAGTTCTTC. Translation: CSAERGGLSYNEQFF.

This clonotype has only a few counts. The V and J genes are TRBV21-1 and TRBJ2-5; the table's D call TRBD2 went unverified against the DNA. TRBV21-1 corresponds to a pseudogene. The CDR3 has 18 residues. The CDR3 sequence is CASSDPRGASGSQETQYF. CDR3 DNA sequence: TGTGCCAGCAGCGACCCGCGGGGGGCTAGCGGGAGTCAAGAGACCCAGTACTTC.

This clonotype came up many times. The gene calls are TRBV12-3 or TRBV12-4 and TRBJ2-1; 7 bases line up with TRBD1. CDR3 length equals 14 residues. Losses at the gene ends were 6 bases for V and 9 bases for J; bases not matched to a gene: 11. DNA for the CDR3: TGTGCCAGCAGCCTCAAAGGGGGCCCCGTTGAGCAGTTCTTC. Residues: CASSLKGGPVEQFF.

The CDR3 DNA is TGTGCCAGCAGCTTAAATTGGGGCAGGTCCGAGCAGTACTTC. Amino acid sequence: CASSLNWGRSEQYF. The genes are TRBV7-6 and TRBJ2-7; possible D gene TRBD1, 5 bases. The CDR3 runs to 14 residues. Trimming cost V 2 bases and J 6 bases, with 14 bases left between them. CDR1 is SGHVS and CDR2 is FNYEAQ in the germline V gene.

In this sample, this clonotype turned up many times. The chain has TRBV7-2 and TRBJ1-1; D call uncertain. The V and J ends lost 2 bases and 4 bases respectively, with 11 bases between them. This CDR3 has 14 amino acids. Germline loops: CDR1 SGHTA, CDR2 FQGNSA. The DNA for the CDR3 is TGTGCCAGCAGCTTAAGCGGGCAGTCCACTGAAGCTTTCTTT. It specifies CASSLSGQSTEAFF. Together with reference TRBV7-2 and TRBJ1-1, the CDR3 gives the full variable domain: GAGVSQSPSNKVTEKGKDVELRCDPISGHTALYWYRQSLGQGLEFLIYFQGNSAPDKSGLPSDRFSAERTGGSVSTLTIQRTQQEDSAVYLCASSLSGQSTEAFFGQGTRLTVV.

This clonotype appeared many times. The V gene is TRBV6-2 or TRBV6-3, the J gene TRBJ2-1, with TRBD2 matching over 9 bases. Germline lookup yields CDR1 MNHEY and CDR2 SVGEGT. The CDR3 is made up of 15 amino acids. J was trimmed by 7 bases and V by 4 bases; bases with no gene match: 8. CDR3 in amino acids: CASSFLAGPMNEQFF. In DNA form, the CDR3 reads TGTGCCAGCAGTTTCCTAGCGGGGCCAATGAATGAGCAGTTCTTC.

This clonotype was seen more than once but under ten times. The V and J genes are TRBV5-1 and TRBJ2-5, with 7 bases aligning to TRBD2. Germline V gene lookup returns CDR1 SGHRS and CDR2 YFSETQ. The V segment lost 0 bases and the J segment 0 bases; nucleotides outside the gene matches: 5. The CDR3 is 16 amino acids. In DNA form, the CDR3 reads TGCGCCAGCAGCTTGGCCAAGCGGGGCGACCAAGAGACCCAGTACTTC. It translates to CASSLAKRGDQETQYF.

The chain uses TRBV7-2 and TRBJ2-7; D remains unclear. The CDR3 runs to 15 residues. The germline gives CDR1 SGHTA, CDR2 FQGNSA. V was trimmed by 2 bases and J by 6 bases, leaving 17 bases between them. The CDR3 bases are TGTGCCAGCAGCTTAAGTTCGGGCCAATGGAGCGAGCAGTACTTC. It translates to CASSLSSGQWSEQYF.

This clonotype showed up just a few times. The genes are TRBV6-2 or TRBV6-3 and TRBJ2-2; tentatively, D is TRBD1 or TRBD2 (5 bases each). The length of the CDR3 is 19 residues. Germline assignment: CDR1 MNHEY and CDR2 SVGEGT. Trimming shortened V by 4 bases and J by 2 bases, and 23 bases separated the two germline ends. CDR3 in DNA: TGTGCCAGCAGTTGGACCCACCCGGGGACGGGAATTAACACCGGGGAGCTGTTTTTT. This translates into CASSWTHPGTGINTGELFF.

This clonotype was seen ten or more times. The rearrangement uses TRBV12-3 or TRBV12-4 and TRBJ2-1; 12 nucleotides agree with TRBD1. CDR3 size: 13 residues. V was clipped by 3 bases and J by 14 bases; unmatched bases: 5. CDR3 loop: CASSFGTGGWEFF. CDR3 coding DNA: TGTGCCAGCAGTTTCGGGACAGGGGGCTGGGAGTTCTTC.

This clonotype was detected once. This chain uses TRBV29-1 with TRBJ2-7; maybe TRBD2 (5 bases). Trimming shortened V by 6 bases and J by 7 bases, and 19 bases separated the two germline ends. The CDR3 is 13 residues long. Germline V CDR1 and CDR2: SQVTM, ANQGSEA. The CDR3 coding sequence is TGCAGCGTCCTAGCCCCGATTAAGGGAGAGCAGTACTTC. Translating gives CSVLAPIKGEQYF.

The J gene is TRBJ2-7, the V gene TRBV6-6; TRBD1 aligns across 7 bases. Germline assignment: CDR1 MNHNY and CDR2 SVGAGI (reference sequence). Losses at the gene ends were 7 bases for V and 1 base for J; bases not matched to a gene: 4. The CDR3 runs to 13 residues. The CDR3 reads CASTKDRSYEQYF. The CDR3 DNA follows: TGTGCCAGCACTAAGGACAGGTCCTACGAGCAGTACTTC.

This clonotype was observed a handful of times. The chain employs TRBV28 and TRBJ2-1; a possible D gene is TRBD1 (6 bases). Trimming stripped 8 bases from V and 7 bases from J, with 18 bases between. CDR3 length equals 14 residues. Germline CDR1 is MDHEN and CDR2 is SYDVKM. CDR3 sequence: CASQGSVKGNEQFF. The CDR3 DNA sequence: TGTGCCAGCCAGGGGAGCGTCAAAGGGAATGAGCAGTTCTTC.

The chain links TRBV20-1 to TRBJ2-7, with 10 bases aligning to TRBD2. J gave up 3 bases and V 5 bases, and 7 bases lay outside the gene matches. The germline CDR1 and CDR2 sequences are DFQATT and SNEGSKA (reference sequence). The CDR3 extends over 14 amino acids. The CDR3 sequence: CSARDSGRFYEQYF. In nucleotides, the CDR3 is TGCAGTGCTCGGGATAGCGGGAGGTTCTACGAGCAGTACTTC.

The J gene is TRBJ2-3, the V gene TRBV20-1; 7 bases are shared with TRBD2. CDR1 and CDR2 (germline): DFQATT, SNEGSKA (reference sequence). Losses at the gene ends were 1 base for V and 2 bases for J; bases not matched to a gene: 6. CDR3 length: 15 residues. The CDR3 here is CSARGASGYTDTQYF. CDR3 bases: TGCAGTGCTAGAGGGGCTAGCGGCTACACAGATACGCAGTATTTT.

This clonotype appeared a few times. The V call is TRBV6-6, the J call TRBJ1-1; the match to TRBD1 covers 7 bases. The CDR3 extends over 13 amino acids. After removal of 0 bases from V and 5 bases from J, the junction contained 0 bases not matched to a gene. The germline gives CDR1 MNHNY, CDR2 SVGAGI (reference sequence). The CDR3 DNA is TGTGCCAGCAGTTACTCACAGGGGACTGAAGCTTTCTTT. This sequence encodes CASSYSQGTEAFF.